This TCR beta chain was sequenced in a study of cytomegalovirus exposure and HLA in healthy donors. Whole-study results and caveats: The presence/absence work took it that sequencing depth was about the same across donors. Some TCR beta chains (more than 150 of them) were listed as cytomegalovirus-associated.

The CDR3 contains 14 residues. Deletions cut 6 bases from V and 12 bases from J, with 23 bases between. Germline V gene sequence: CDR1 SGHAT, CDR2 FQNNGV. Comment on this clone: Antigen specificity is unknown.

Use of 60 Vbeta and 13 Jbeta primers characterized the PCR. In the original analysis: Tens of millions of unique TCR beta chains, 9 million to 12 million shared, were counted in a later analysis. Measured with immunoSEQ multiplex PCR; TCRdb has only the in-frame clones, and not every one. The V and J calls and clone size come from that table; D and trimming were worked out from the DNA. The sample lists about 82,000 clones, around 79% seen once, with roughly 13% in the top ten. The chain combines TRBV11-2 with TRBJ1-1, with D possibly being TRBD1 (5 bases). This sequence originates from a human donor in good health. Source material: PBMCs. DNA of the CDR3: TGTGCCAGCAGGTCACCTCGGGGTGGGGGGAGTCCTTTCTTT. The encoded protein is CASRSPRGGGSPFF.